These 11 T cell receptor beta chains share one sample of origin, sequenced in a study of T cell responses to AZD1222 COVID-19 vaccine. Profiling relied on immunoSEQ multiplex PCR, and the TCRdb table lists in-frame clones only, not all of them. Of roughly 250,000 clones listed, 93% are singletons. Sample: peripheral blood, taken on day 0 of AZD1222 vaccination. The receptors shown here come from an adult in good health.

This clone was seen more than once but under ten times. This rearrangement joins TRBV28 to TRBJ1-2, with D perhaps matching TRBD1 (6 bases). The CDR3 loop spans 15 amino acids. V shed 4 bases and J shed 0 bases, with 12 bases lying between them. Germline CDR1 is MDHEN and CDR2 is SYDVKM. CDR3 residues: CASSSASGANYGYTF. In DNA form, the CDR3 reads TGTGCCAGCAGTTCCGCCTCAGGGGCTAACTATGGCTACACCTTC.

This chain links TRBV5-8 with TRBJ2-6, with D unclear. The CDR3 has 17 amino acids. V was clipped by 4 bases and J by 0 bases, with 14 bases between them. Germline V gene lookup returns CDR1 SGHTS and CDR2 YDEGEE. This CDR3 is CASSPYEALSGANVLTF. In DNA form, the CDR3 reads TGTGCCAGCAGCCCCTATGAGGCCCTCTCTGGGGCCAACGTCCTGACTTTC.

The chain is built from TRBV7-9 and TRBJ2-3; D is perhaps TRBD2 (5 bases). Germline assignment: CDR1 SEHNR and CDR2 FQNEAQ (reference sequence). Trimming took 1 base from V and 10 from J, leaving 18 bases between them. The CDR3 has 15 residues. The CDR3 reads CASSLGLPPIPAQYF. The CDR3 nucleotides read TGTGCCAGCAGCTTAGGACTACCACCTATTCCGGCGCAGTATTTT.

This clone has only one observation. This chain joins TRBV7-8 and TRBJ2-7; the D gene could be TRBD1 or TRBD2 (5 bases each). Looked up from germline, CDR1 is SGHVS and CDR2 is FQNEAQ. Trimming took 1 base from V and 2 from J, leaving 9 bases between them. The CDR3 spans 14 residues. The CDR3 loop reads CASSLVLGAYEQYF. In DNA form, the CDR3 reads TGTGCCAGCAGCTTAGTTTTGGGGGCCTACGAGCAGTACTTC.

The chain's CDR3 is CASSLGGGFWPYEQYF. CDR3 in DNA: TGTGCCAGCAGTTTAGGGGGGGGCTTTTGGCCCTACGAGCAGTACTTC. The chain is built from TRBV28 and TRBJ2-7, with D possibly TRBD2 on 7 matching bases. The CDR3 is made up of 16 amino acids. V gave up 2 bases and J gave up 2 bases, with 16 bases separating them. Germline V gene sequence: CDR1 MDHEN, CDR2 SYDVKM.

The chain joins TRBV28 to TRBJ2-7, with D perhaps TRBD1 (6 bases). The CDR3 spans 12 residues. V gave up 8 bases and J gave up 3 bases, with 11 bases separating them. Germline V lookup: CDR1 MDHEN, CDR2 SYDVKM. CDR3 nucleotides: TGTGCCAGCTGGGCAGGGGACTACGAGCAGTACTTC. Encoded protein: CASWAGDYEQYF.

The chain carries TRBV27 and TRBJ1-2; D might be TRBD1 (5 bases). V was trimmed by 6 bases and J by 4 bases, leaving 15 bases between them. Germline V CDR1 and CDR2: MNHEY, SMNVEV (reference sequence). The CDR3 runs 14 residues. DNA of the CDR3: TGTGCCAGCAGCTCAATGGGGGTGGGCTATGGCTACACCTTC. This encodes CASSSMGVGYGYTF.

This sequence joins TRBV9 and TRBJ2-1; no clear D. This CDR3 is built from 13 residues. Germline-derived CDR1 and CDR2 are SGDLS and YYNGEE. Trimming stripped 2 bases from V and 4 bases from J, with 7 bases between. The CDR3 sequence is CASSVQAYNEQFF. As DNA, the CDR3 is TGTGCCAGCAGCGTCCAGGCTTACAATGAGCAGTTCTTC.

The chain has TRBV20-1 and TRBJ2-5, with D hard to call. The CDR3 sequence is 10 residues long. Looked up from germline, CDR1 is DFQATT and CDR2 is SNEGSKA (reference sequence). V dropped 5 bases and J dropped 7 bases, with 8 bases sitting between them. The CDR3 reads CSARLGTQYF. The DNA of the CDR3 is TGCAGTGCTCGCCTGGGGACCCAGTACTTC.

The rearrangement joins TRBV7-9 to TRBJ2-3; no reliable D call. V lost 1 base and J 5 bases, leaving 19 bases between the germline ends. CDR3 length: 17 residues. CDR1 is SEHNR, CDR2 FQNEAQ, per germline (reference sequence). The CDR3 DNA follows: TGTGCCAGCAGCTTAGGGGGTCCGAGAACGACAAGAGATACGCAGTATTTT. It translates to CASSLGGPRTTRDTQYF.

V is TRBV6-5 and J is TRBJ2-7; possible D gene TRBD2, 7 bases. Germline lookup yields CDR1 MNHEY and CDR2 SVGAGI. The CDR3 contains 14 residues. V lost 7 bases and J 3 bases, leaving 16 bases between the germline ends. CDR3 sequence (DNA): TGTGCCAGCAAGAGGATAGGGGGGGACTACGAGCAGTACTTC. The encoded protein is CASKRIGGDYEQYF.